This T cell receptor (beta chain) came from a study of blood T cell repertoires in COVID-19. Across the whole study: Samples representing acute and convalescent COVID-19 were sourced from the United States, Italy and Spain. PBMCs, B-cell-depleted T cells, or T cells provided the cDNA or gDNA that made up the material.

Authors' processing steps: For nucleated cells, counts were estimated from reference gene primer amplification. TCRdb keeps only in-frame clones here, not all; method: immunoSEQ multiplex PCR. That table furnishes V, J and clone size, whereas the DNA furnished D and trimming. The sample lists about 50,000 clones, around 80% occurring once. With 3 bases removed from V and 0 bases from J, the gap between germline ends came to 8 bases. This CDR3 is built from 14 residues. Germline CDR1 MNHNY, CDR2 SVGAGI (reference sequence). Sequencing was carried out using peripheral blood. This clonotype originated in a middle-aged man with acute or convalescent COVID-19. The V call is TRBV6-6, the J call TRBJ1-1, with D tentatively TRBD1 (5 bases). This CDR3 is CASSYLTVNTEAFF. The CDR3, as DNA: TGTGCCAGCAGTTATTTGACAGTGAACACTGAAGCTTTCTTT.